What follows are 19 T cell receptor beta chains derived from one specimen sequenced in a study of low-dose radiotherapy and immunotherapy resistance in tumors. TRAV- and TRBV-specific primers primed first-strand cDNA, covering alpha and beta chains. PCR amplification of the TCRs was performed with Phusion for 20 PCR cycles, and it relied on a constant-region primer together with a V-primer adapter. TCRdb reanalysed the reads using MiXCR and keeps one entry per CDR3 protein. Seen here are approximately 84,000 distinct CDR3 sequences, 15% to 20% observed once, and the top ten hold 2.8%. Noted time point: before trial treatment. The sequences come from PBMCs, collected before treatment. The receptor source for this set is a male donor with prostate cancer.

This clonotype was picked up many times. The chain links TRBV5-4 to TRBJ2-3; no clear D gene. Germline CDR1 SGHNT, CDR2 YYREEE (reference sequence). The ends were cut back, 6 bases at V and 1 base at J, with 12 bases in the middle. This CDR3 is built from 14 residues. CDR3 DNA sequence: TGTGCCAGCAACCCCAACGCGGGCACAGATACGCAGTATTTT. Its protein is CASNPNAGTDTQYF.

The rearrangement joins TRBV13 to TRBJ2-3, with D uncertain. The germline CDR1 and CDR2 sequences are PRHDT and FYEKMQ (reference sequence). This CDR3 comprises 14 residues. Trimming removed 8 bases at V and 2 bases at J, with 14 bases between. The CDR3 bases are TGTGCCAGCCCTGTCGGTGCAGTCACAGATACGCAGTATTTT. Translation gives CASPVGAVTDTQYF.

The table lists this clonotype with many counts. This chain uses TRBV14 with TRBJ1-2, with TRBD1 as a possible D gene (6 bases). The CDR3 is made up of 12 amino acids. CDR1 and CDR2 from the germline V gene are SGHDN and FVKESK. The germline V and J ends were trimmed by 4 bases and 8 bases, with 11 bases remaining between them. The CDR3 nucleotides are TGTGCCAGCAGCCCGGGGGCCTACGGCTACACCTTC. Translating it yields CASSPGAYGYTF. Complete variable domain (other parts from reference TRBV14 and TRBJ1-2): EAGVTQFPSHSVIEKGQTVTLRCDPISGHDNLYWYRRVMGKEIKFLLHFVKESKQDESGMPNNRFLAERTGGTYSTLKVQPAELEDSGVYFCASSPGAYGYTFGSGTRLTVV.

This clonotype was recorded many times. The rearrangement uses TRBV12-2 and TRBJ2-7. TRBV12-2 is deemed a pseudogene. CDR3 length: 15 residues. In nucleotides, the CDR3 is TGTGCAAGTCGCTTAGCGCTTTCGGCGACCTACGAGCAGTACTTC. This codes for CASRLALSATYEQYF.

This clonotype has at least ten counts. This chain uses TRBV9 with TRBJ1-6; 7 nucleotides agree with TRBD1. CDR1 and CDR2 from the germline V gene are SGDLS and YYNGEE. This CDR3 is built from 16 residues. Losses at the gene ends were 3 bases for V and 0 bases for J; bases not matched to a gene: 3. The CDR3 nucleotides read TGTGCCAGCAGCGCGACAGGGAGCTCCTATAATTCACCCCTCCACTTT. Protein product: CASSATGSSYNSPLHF.

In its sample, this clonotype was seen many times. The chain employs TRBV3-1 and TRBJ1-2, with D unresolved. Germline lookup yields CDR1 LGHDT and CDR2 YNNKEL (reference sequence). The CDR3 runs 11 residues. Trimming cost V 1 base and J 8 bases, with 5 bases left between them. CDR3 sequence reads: CASSQGAGYTF. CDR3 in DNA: TGTGCCAGCAGCCAAGGCGCGGGCTACACCTTC.

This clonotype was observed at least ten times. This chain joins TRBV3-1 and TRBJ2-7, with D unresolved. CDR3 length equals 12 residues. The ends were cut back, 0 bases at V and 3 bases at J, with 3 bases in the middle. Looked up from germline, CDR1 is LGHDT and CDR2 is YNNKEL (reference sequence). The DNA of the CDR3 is TGTGCCAGCAGCCAAGATCTCTACGAGCAGTACTTC. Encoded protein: CASSQDLYEQYF.

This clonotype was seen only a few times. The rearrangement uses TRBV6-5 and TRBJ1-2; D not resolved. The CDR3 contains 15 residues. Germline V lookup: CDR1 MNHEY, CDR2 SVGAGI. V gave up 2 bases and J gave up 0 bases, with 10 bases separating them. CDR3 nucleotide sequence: TGTGCCAGCAGTTACGGGCCCGTCCCTAACTATGGCTACACCTTC. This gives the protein CASSYGPVPNYGYTF.

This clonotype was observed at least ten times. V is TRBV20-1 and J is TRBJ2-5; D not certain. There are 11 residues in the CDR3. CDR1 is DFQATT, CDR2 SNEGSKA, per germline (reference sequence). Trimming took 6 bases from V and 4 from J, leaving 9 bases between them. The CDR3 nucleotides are TGCAGTGCCAGGACCGTAGAGACCCAGTACTTC. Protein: CSARTVETQYF.

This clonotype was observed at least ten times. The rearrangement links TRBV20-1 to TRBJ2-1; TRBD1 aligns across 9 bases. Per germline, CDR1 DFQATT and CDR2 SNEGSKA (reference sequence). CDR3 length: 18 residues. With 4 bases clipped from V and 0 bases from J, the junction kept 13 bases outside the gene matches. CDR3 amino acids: CSANRDRDLPSSYNEQFF. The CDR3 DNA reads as TGCAGTGCTAACCGGGACAGGGATTTACCTAGCTCCTACAATGAGCAGTTCTTC.

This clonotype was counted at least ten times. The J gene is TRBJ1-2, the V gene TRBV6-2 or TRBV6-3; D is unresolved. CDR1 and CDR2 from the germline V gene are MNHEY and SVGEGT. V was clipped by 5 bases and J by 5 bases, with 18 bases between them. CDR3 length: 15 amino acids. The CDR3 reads CASSDPSGWEYGYTF. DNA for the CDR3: TGTGCCAGCAGTGACCCGTCAGGCTGGGAATATGGCTACACCTTC.

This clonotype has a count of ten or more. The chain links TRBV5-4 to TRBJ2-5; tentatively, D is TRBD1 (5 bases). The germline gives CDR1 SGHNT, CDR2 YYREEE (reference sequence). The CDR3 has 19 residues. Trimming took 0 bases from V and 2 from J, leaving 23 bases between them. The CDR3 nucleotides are TGTGCCAGCAGCTTGGGATCTCAGGGTCGCACTACACCACAAGAGACCCAGTACTTC. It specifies CASSLGSQGRTTPQETQYF.

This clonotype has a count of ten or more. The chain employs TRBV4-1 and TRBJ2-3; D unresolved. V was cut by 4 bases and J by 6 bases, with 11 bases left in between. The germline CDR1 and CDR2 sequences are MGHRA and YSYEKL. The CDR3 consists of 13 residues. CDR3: CASSPKRSDTQYF. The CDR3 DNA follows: TGCGCCAGCAGCCCAAAGAGGTCGGATACGCAGTATTTT.

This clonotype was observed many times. DNA for the CDR3: TGTGCCAGCAGCCAAGCGGCGACGGGGGAGCATCAGCCCCAGCATTTT. Protein product: CASSQAATGEHQPQHF. This chain links TRBV3-1 with TRBJ1-5; TRBD1 is a possible D gene (5 bases). Germline values: CDR1 LGHDT, CDR2 YNNKEL (reference sequence). CDR3 length equals 16 residues. Deletions cut 1 base from V and 5 bases from J, with 15 bases between.

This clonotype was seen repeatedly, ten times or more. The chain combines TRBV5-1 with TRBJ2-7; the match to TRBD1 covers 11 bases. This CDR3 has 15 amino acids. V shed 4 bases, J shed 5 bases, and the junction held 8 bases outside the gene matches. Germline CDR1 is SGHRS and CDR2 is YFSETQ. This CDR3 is CASSRGTGGNNEQYF. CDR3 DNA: TGCGCCAGCAGCAGGGGGACAGGGGGTAACAACGAGCAGTACTTC.

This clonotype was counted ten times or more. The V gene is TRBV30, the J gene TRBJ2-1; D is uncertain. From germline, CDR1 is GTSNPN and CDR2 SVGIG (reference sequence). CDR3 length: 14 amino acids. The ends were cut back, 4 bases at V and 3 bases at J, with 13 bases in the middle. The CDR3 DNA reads TGTGCCTGGACCTTGGACGGTCTCTACAATGAGCAGTTCTTC. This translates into CAWTLDGLYNEQFF. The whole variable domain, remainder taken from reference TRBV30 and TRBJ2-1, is SQTIHQWPATLVQPVGSPLSLECTVEGTSNPNLYWYRQAAGRGLQLLFYSVGIGQISSEVPQNLSASRPQDRQFILSSKKLLLSDSGFYLCAWTLDGLYNEQFFGPGTRLTVL.

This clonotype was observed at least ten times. As DNA, the CDR3 is TGTGCCAGCAGCGGACTGAGCTCTGGAAACACCATATATTTT. It codes for CASSGLSSGNTIYF. The J gene is TRBJ1-3, the V gene TRBV7-6; D uncertain. The germline CDR1 and CDR2 sequences are SGHVS and FNYEAQ. Trimming removed 5 bases from V and 0 bases from J, with 8 bases in between. There are 14 residues in the CDR3.

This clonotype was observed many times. CDR3 residues: CASSKRGDKDTQYF. The CDR3 bases are TGTGCCAGCAGCAAGCGGGGGGATAAAGATACGCAGTATTTT. The chain couples TRBV7-9 to TRBJ2-3; 9 positions match TRBD2. This CDR3 spans 14 amino acids. In germline, CDR1 is SEHNR, CDR2 FQNEAQ (reference sequence). V trimming: 5 bases; J trimming: 5 bases; junction bases outside the gene matches: 5.

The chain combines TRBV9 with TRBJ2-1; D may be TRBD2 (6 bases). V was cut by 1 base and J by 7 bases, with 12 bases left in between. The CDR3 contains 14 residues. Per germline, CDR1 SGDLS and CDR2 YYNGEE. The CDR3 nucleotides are TGTGCCAGCAGCGTAACGGGAGTGGAAAATGAGCAGTTCTTC. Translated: CASSVTGVENEQFF. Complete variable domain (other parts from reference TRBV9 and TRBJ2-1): DSGVTQTPKHLITATGQRVTLRCSPRSGDLSVYWYQQSLDQGLQFLIQYYNGEERAKGNILERFSAQQFPDLHSELNLSSLELGDSALYFCASSVTGVENEQFFGPGTRLTVL.